This T cell receptor (beta chain) was found in a study of PD-1 blockade in classical Hodgkin lymphoma. CDR1 is SGHDN, CDR2 FVKESK, per germline. V shed 0 bases, J shed 7 bases, and the junction held 5 bases outside the gene matches. The CDR3 sequence is 16 residues long. For this clone: Its antigen is as yet unknown.

Findings and caveats of the study: Significant TCR diversity gains by C4D1 occurred in CD4+ but not CD8+ cells.

Using immunoSEQ multiplex PCR, the repertoire was profiled, and TCRdb retains in-frame clones only, with some absent. Of around 50,000 clones in the sample, approximately 76% were seen once. Time point meaning: cycle 4 day 1 (C4D1), after more than 5 weeks of nivolumab. All the patients suffered relapse after autologous stem cell transplantation, and brentuximab vedotin exposure differed. V usage is TRBV14 and J usage is TRBJ1-4, with 10 positions matching TRBD1. The sample consisted of peripheral blood mononuclear cells (PBMCs), taken before the fourth cycle of nivolumab. The sequence came from a human donor with classical Hodgkin lymphoma. DNA of the CDR3: TGTGCCAGCAGCCAAGATAAACGGGACAGGGGTGAAAAACTGTTTTTT. Its protein product is CASSQDKRDRGEKLFF.